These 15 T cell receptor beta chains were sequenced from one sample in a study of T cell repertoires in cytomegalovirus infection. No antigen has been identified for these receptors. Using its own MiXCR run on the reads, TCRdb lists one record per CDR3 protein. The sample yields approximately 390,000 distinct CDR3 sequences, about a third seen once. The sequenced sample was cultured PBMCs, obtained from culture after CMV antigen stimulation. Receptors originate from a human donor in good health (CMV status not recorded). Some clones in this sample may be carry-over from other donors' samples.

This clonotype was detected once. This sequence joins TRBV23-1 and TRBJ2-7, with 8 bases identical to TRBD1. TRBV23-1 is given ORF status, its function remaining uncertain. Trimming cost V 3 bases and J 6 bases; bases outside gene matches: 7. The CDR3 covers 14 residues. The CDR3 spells CASSQPDRESEQYV. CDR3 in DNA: TGCGCCAGCAGTCAGCCGGACAGGGAATCCGAGCAGTACGTC.

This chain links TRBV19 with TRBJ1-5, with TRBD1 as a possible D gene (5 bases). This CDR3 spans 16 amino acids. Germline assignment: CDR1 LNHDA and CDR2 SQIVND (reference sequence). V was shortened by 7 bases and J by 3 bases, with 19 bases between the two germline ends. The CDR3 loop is CASTFGGAAPNQPQHF. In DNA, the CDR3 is TGTGCCAGTACCTTCGGGGGTGCGGCTCCCAATCAGCCCCAGCATTTT.

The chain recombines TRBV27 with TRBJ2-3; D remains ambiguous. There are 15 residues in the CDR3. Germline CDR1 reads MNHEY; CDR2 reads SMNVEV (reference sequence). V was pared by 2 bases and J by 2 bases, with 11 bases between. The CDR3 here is CASSLVGASTDTQYF. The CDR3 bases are TGTGCCAGCAGTTTAGTAGGAGCCTCCACAGATACGCAGTATTTT.

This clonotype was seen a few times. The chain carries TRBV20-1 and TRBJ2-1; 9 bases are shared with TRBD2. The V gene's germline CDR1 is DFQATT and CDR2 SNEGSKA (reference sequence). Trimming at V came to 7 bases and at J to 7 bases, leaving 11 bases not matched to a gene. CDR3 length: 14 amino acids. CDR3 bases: TGCAGTGTTCGACAGGGCGGGAGGGGGAATGAGCAGTTCTTC. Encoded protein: CSVRQGGRGNEQFF.

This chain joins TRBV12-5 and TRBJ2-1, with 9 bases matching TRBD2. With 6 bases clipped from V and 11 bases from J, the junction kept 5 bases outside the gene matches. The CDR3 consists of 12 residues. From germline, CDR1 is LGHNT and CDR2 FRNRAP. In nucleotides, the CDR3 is TGTGCTAGTGGATCGACTAGCGGAAAGCAGTTCTTC. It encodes CASGSTSGKQFF.

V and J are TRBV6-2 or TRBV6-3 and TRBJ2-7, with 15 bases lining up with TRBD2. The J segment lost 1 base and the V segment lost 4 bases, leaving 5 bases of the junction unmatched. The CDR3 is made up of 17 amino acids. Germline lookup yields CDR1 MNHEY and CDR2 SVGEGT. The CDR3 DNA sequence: TGTGCCAGCAGTTGGGGACTAGCGGGAGGCGAATCCTACGAGCAGTACGTC. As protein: CASSWGLAGGESYEQYV.

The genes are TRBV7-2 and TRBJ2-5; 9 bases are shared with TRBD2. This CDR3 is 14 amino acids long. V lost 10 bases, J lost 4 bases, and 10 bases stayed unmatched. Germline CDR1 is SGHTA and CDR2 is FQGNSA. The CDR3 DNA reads TGTGCCATCAATAGCGGGAGAGGGGGAGAGACCCAGTACTTC. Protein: CAINSGRGGETQYF.

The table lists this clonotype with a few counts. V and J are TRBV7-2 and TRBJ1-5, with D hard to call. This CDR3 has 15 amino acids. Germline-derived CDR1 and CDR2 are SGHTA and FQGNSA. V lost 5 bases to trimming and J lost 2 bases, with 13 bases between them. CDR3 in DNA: TGTGCCAGCAGCCTGACCTGGAGTGGCAATCAGCCCCAGCATTTT. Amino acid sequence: CASSLTWSGNQPQHF. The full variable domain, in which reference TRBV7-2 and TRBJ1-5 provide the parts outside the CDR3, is GAGVSQSPSNKVTEKGKDVELRCDPISGHTALYWYRQSLGQGLEFLIYFQGNSAPDKSGLPSDRFSAERTGGSVSTLTIQRTQQEDSAVYLCASSLTWSGNQPQHFGDGTRLSIL.

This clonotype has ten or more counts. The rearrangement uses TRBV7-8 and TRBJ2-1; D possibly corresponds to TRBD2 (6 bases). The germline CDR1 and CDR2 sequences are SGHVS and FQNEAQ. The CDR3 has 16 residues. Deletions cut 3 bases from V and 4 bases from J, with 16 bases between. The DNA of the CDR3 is TGTGCCAGCAGCTTCACCGCGGGGCAGGGTTACAATGAGCAGTTCTTC. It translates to CASSFTAGQGYNEQFF.

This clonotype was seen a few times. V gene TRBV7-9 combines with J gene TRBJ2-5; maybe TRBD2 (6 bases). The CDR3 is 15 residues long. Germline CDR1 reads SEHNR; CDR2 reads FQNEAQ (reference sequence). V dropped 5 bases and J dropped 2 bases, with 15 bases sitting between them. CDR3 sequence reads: CASSPYSAGQETQYF. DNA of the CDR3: TGTGCCAGCAGCCCCTATTCGGCGGGACAAGAGACCCAGTACTTC.

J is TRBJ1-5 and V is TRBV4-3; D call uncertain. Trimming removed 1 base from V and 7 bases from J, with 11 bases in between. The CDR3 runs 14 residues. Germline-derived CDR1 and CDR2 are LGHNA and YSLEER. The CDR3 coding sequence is TGCGCCAGCAGCCAAGGTAGAGGTTCCCAGCCCCAGCATTTT. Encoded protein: CASSQGRGSQPQHF.

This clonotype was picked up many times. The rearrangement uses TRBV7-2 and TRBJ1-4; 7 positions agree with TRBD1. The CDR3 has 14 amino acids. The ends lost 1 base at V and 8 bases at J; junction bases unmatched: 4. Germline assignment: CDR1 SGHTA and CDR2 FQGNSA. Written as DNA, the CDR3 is TGTGCCAGCAGCTTAGGACAGGGCGGCGAAAAACTGTTTTTT. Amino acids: CASSLGQGGEKLFF.

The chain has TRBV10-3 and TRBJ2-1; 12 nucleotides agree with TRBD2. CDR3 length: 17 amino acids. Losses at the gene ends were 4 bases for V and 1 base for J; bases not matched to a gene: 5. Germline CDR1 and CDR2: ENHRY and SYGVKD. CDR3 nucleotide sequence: TGTGCCATCAGTGGGGGAACTAGCGGGAGGTCCTACAATGAGCAGTTCTTC. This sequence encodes CAISGGTSGRSYNEQFF.

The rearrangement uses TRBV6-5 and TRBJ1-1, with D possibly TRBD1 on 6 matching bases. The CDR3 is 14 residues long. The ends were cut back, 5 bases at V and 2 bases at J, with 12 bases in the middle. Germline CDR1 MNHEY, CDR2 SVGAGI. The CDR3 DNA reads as TGTGCCAGCAGTCATACGACAGGTAACACTGAAGCTTTCTTT. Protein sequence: CASSHTTGNTEAFF.

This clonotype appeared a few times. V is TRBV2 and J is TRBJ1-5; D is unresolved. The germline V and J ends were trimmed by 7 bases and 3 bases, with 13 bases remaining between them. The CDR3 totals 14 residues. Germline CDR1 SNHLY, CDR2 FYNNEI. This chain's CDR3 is CASTLEGNNQPQHF. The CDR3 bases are TGTGCCAGCACGCTCGAAGGGAACAATCAGCCCCAGCATTTT. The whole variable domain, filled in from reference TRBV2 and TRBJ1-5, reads EPEVTQTPSHQVTQMGQEVILRCVPISNHLYFYWYRQILGQKVEFLVSFYNNEISEKSEIFDDQFSVERPDGSNFTLKIRSTKLEDSAMYFCASTLEGNNQPQHFGDGTRLSIL.